The 10 T cell receptor beta chains below were found in one sample sequenced in a study of CXCR3-negative and CXCR3-positive naive CD8 T cells. General study points: TRB CDR3s were more hydrophobic in CXCR3-positive than in CXCR3-negative naive cells.

Their antigens are not known. Via 5' RACE with UMI labels, TRB cDNA libraries were prepared. TCRdb re-called the 5' RACE reads, yielding one record per CDR3 amino acid sequence without DNA. The sample has under 85,000 distinct CDR3 sequences; the top ten hold 0.62%. Specimen: naive CXCR3+ CD8+ T cells from blood. Subset of the sample: CD45RO-CCR7+CD27+CD95- naive CD8+ T cells expressing CXCR3 (TNR3+). Receptor source: a human donor in good health. Some clones in this sample may be carry-over from other donors' samples.

The V and J genes are TRBV5-6 and TRBJ2-1; the TCRdb call, TRBD2, lacks DNA for checking. Germline CDR1 SGHDT, CDR2 YYEEEE. The CDR3 is made up of 15 amino acids. The CDR3: CASSLLAGTYNEQFF.

V and J are TRBV13 and TRBJ2-3. Germline V gene lookup returns CDR1 PRHDT and CDR2 FYEKMQ (reference sequence). The CDR3 totals 13 residues. This CDR3 is CASSSDGTDTQYF.

The genes are TRBV29-1 and TRBJ2-3. This CDR3 comprises 13 residues. Per the germline V gene, CDR1 is SQVTM and CDR2 is ANQGSEA. The CDR3 protein is CSVAKVVTDTQYF.

The chain combines TRBV7-3 with TRBJ1-1. The CDR3 contains 15 residues. From germline, CDR1 is SGHTA and CDR2 FQGTGA. CDR3: CASSLLGGAGTEAFF.

The chain carries TRBV28 and TRBJ2-7; the TCRdb D gene call, TRBD1, has no DNA to confirm it. The CDR3 spans 14 residues. Germline lookup yields CDR1 MDHEN and CDR2 SYDVKM. CDR3 in amino acids: CASSYQEGAYEQYF.

The chain employs TRBV7-9 and TRBJ2-7; the TRBD2 assignment by TCRdb is unverifiable without DNA. This CDR3 comprises 14 residues. Per germline, CDR1 SEHNR and CDR2 FQNEAQ (reference sequence). CDR3 amino acids: CASSETTIPYEQYF.

The chain uses TRBV28 and TRBJ2-7; TCRdb proposes TRBD1, but this gene call is untestable without DNA. Looked up from germline, CDR1 is MDHEN and CDR2 is SYDVKM. The CDR3 runs to 16 residues. The CDR3 loop reads CASRVDSGVTPYEQYF.

This chain uses TRBV7-8 with TRBJ2-7; there is no DNA to check the TCRdb D call of TRBD1. Per germline, CDR1 SGHVS and CDR2 FQNEAQ. The CDR3 sequence is 18 residues long. The CDR3: CASSLGSVSGFQGGEQYF.

This sequence joins TRBV4-2 and TRBJ2-1. Germline V gene data show CDR1 as LGHNA and CDR2 as YNFKEQ. The CDR3 is 12 residues long. CDR3 protein: CASSQTPNERFF.

The chain couples TRBV5-5 to TRBJ2-2; TCRdb picks TRBD1, but there is no DNA to check that call. The CDR3 loop spans 13 amino acids. Germline V gene lookup returns CDR1 SGHKS and CDR2 YYEKEE (reference sequence). CDR3 protein: CASSHRGTGELFF.